This T cell receptor (beta chain) was found in a study of blood T cell repertoires in COVID-19 (dated by TCRdb to 2018 to 2020). Study-level background: Collaborator samples came from the United States, Italy and Spain and covered acute and convalescent phases of COVID-19. The material from the prospective study consisted of cDNA or gDNA derived from T cells, B-cell-depleted T cells, or PBMCs. Deeply sampled blood TCRbeta repertoires from subjects exposed to, actively infected with, or recovered from COVID-19 were included in the dataset. The repertoires were made available in a free public database intended to serve as a resource for research on the immune response to SARS-CoV-2. Samples were obtained from the ongoing ImmuneRACE study (first 160 participants) and from some 1,200 subjects provided by 6 global collaborators. Nearly every sample came with metadata listing a de-identified subject ID, COVID-19 status, age in years and sex. Where available, HLA class I and class II types were taken from metadata supplied by the sample provider and were not determined by assay-based typing. Broad study findings and their caveats: The quantity of clinical and demographic metadata differed by source and by participant and was supplied without curation.

V loses 6 bases of germline sequence and J loses 2 bases, and the interval between the two ends is 8 bases. Taken from the germline V gene, the CDR1 and CDR2 loops are MDHEN and SYDVKM. From the cysteine through the phenylalanine, the CDR3 covers 13 amino acids. Only the CDR3 region is kept as DNA, spanning 39 bases read in frame from base 1. The immunoSEQ Assay, a bias-controlled multiplex PCR, was used to amplify TCRbeta CDR3 regions from genomic DNA. Turning to the authors' computational methods: The number of nucleated cells in each sample was estimated from the amplification of reference gene primers within the assay. To quantify the absolute abundance of each unique TCRbeta CDR3 rearrangement, sequence reads were collapsed and filtered. For each sample, productive Simpson clonality was calculated as the square root of Simpson's diversity index over productive rearrangements. TCRdb retrieved this table from immuneACCESS and kept in-frame rearrangements only. Not all clones are present; in checked studies, unresolved V genes account for under half, and no reason is known for the remainder. V and J calls and clone size follow that table, whereas D and trimming were derived from the DNA. In all, the sample holds around 300,000 clones, and 90% of those were seen once. Of the sample, 1% falls within the top ten clones.

At one collaborating source in Seattle, patients were enrolled during active infection and were followed longitudinally through the course of disease. Whole blood was collected in K2EDTA tubes by collaborating institutions according to the institutions' own protocols. For TCRbeta analysis, collaborator samples were shipped as frozen whole blood, as isolated PBMCs, or as DNA extracted from either sample type. Concerning this clone itself: The target of this receptor is not known. No clone much larger than this one lies a single base away; base qualities are absent.

The sequencing sample was made of peripheral blood. The receptor was derived from a woman aged 40 to 50 with COVID-19, enrolled during active disease. The chain is made from TRBV28 and TRBJ2-1; the D segment cannot be called with confidence. This receptor carries the CDR3 CASSGVPYNEQFF. DNA sequence: TGTGCCAGCAGCGGTGTCCCCTACAATGAGCAGTTCTTC.